This paragraph reports one TCR beta chain. Its matching antigen is unknown. The germline CDR1 and CDR2 sequences are DFQATT and SNEGSKA (reference sequence). V shed 7 bases, J shed 4 bases, and the junction held 9 bases outside the gene matches. This CDR3 is 15 amino acids long. This specimen belongs to a study of blood T cells in healthy people across ages. The authors ran a second PCR of about 6 to 11 cycles using a sample-barcoded 5' primer and a J-beta primer mix. Each cDNA was tagged by a template-switch adaptor containing 12 random nucleotides. MiXCR, run by TCRdb on the 5' RACE reads, gives a single entry per CDR3 protein. The sample includes some 920,000 distinct CDR3 sequences, roughly half of them seen just once. Study-level findings and limits: Older individuals had lower TCR beta diversity per million T cells (the decline was roughly linear). Long-lived donors exceeded aged donors in naive CD4+ cells and diversity.

Donors ranged from 6 to 90 years old and were healthy Caucasians in Russia. The specimen sequenced was blood. The J gene is TRBJ2-3, the V gene TRBV20-1; 12 positions agree with TRBD2. This sequence was found in a woman aged 55 to 70 in good health. This CDR3 is CSVPTSGRNSDTQYF. The DNA of the CDR3 is TGCAGTGTACCAACTAGCGGGAGGAACTCAGATACGCAGTATTTT.